Following are 16 T cell receptor beta chains from one sample sequenced in a study of prognosis after radiotherapy for stage I lung cancer. TCR beta CDR3 amplification from genomic DNA was performed by two-round multiplex PCR. The authors ran first-round PCR with primers specific to each TRBV and TRBJ gene. TCRdb called the multiplex PCR reads again in MiXCR, with one record for every CDR3 protein. The data contain roughly 26,000 distinct CDR3 sequences, around 32% of them seen just once; the ten biggest clones take up under 45%. The sample consisted of PBMCs, taken before or after stereotactic body radiation therapy (not recorded which). These receptors were obtained from a donor aged 50 or older with non-small cell lung cancer.

This clonotype was counted at least ten times. Relative to the germline gene, one junction end is altered; a read error may explain this. The chain joins TRBV20-1 to TRBJ2-1; D may be TRBD2 (5 bases). The CDR3 covers 14 residues. CDR1 is DFQATT and CDR2 is SNEGSKA in the germline V gene (reference sequence). CDR3 residues: CSGRGERGYNEQFF. In DNA form, the CDR3 reads TGCAGTGGTAGAGGTGAGCGCGGGTACAATGAGCAGTTCTTC.

This clonotype appeared many times. The genes are TRBV19 and TRBJ2-7, with TRBD2 matching 9 bases. V shed 3 bases and J 4 bases; nucleotides not matched to a gene: 7. Germline-derived CDR1 and CDR2 are LNHDA and SQIVND (reference sequence). This CDR3 spans 15 amino acids. For the CDR3, the DNA is TGTGCCAGTAGTATTCGGGCTAGCGGGGAATACGAGCAGTACTTC. Translated: CASSIRASGEYEQYF.

Concerning this clonotype: A junction end diverges from the germline sequence, so it may reflect a read error. The DNA of the CDR3 is TGTGCCAGCAGCCCCGGGACAGGGTGTATCTCTGGAAATACCATATATTTT. Amino acids: CASSPGTGCISGNTIYF. The gene calls are TRBV6-2 or TRBV6-3 and TRBJ1-3; TRBD1 agrees at 9 bases. This CDR3 is built from 17 residues. CDR1 and CDR2 from the germline V gene are MNHEY and SVGEGT.

This clonotype occurred many times. For the CDR3, the DNA is TGTGCCAGTAGTATCGGTTTAGCGTCCTACGAGCAGTACTTC. Residues: CASSIGLASYEQYF. This chain connects TRBV19 to TRBJ2-7; D is possibly TRBD2 (5 bases). V was trimmed by 3 bases and J by 1 base, leaving 10 bases between them. Germline V lookup: CDR1 LNHDA, CDR2 SQIVND (reference sequence). The CDR3 is made up of 14 amino acids.

Many counts were recorded for this clonotype. V usage is TRBV5-6 and J usage is TRBJ1-2; 9 positions agree with TRBD1. The CDR3 runs to 15 residues. J was trimmed by 1 base and V by 2 bases; bases with no gene match: 3. Germline CDR1 is SGHDT and CDR2 is YYEEEE. The CDR3 DNA sequence: TGTGCCAGCAGCTTACCGGGACAGGGTAACTATGGCTACACCTTC. Translation gives CASSLPGQGNYGYTF.

This clonotype was found many times. The chain recombines TRBV6-1 with TRBJ1-2; D is unclear. Trimming cost V 1 base and J 4 bases, with 7 bases left between them. The CDR3 totals 13 residues. Germline V gives CDR1 MNHNS, CDR2 SASEGT. The CDR3 protein is CASSEGVVYGYTF. CDR3 nucleotides: TGTGCCAGCAGTGAAGGGGTGGTCTATGGCTACACCTTC.

Remarks on this clonotype: One base away lies a much larger clone, so this may be a sequencing read error. This sequence joins TRBV28 and TRBJ2-5; perhaps D is TRBD1 or TRBD2 (7 bases each). V was cut by 6 bases and J by 5 bases, with 16 bases left in between. Germline V gives CDR1 MDHEN, CDR2 SYDVKM. The CDR3 covers 14 residues. The CDR3 nucleotides are TGTGCCAGCAGCACTTCAGGGGGAGGGGAGACCCAGTACTTC. It is translated as CASSTSGGGETQYF.

This clonotype was recorded a few times. A single base separates this from a much larger clone, so it may be a read error. The missing conserved phenylalanine or tryptophan at the end of this CDR3 makes a read error likely. The V gene is TRBV20-1, the J gene TRBJ1-2; D is ambiguous. Trimming took 0 bases from V and 7 from J, leaving 6 bases between them. Germline CDR1 is DFQATT and CDR2 is SNEGSKA (reference sequence). This CDR3 contains 11 residues. This CDR3 reads CSARDRGGYTL. In nucleotides, the CDR3 is TGCAGTGCTAGAGATCGAGGTGGCTACACCCTC.

This clonotype was seen repeatedly, ten times or more. The chain couples TRBV27 to TRBJ1-5; D is ambiguous. The CDR3 covers 15 residues. Germline V CDR1 and CDR2: MNHEY, SMNVEV (reference sequence). Trimming left V 5 bases short and J 0 bases short, with 11 bases between. CDR3 in DNA: TGTGCCAGCAGTACCTATGCGGATAGCAATCAGCCCCAGCATTTT. It translates to CASSTYADSNQPQHF.

On this clonotype: A far larger clone is one nucleotide away, so this likely arose from a read error. The chain has TRBV6-2 or TRBV6-3 and TRBJ1-4; D uncertain. Trimming took 5 bases from V and 6 from J, leaving 13 bases between them. The CDR3 runs to 14 residues. Germline CDR1 MNHEY, CDR2 SVGEGT. CDR3 bases: TGTGCCAGCAGTGAATGGGGAGGGCATGAAAAACTGTTTTTT. This gives the protein CASSEWGGHEKLFF.

There are many counts of this clonotype. V usage is TRBV6-1 and J usage is TRBJ2-3, with 12 nucleotides matching TRBD2. Germline V gene lookup returns CDR1 MNHNS and CDR2 SASEGT. With 6 bases clipped from V and 6 bases from J, the junction kept 7 bases outside the gene matches. The CDR3 totals 15 residues. CDR3 region: CASSHPSGGGDTQYF. The CDR3 DNA reads TGTGCCAGCAGCCACCCTAGCGGGGGGGGGGATACGCAGTATTTT.

The chain is built from TRBV2 and TRBJ1-2; D is perhaps TRBD1 (5 bases). Trimming shortened V by 10 bases and J by 8 bases, and 23 bases separated the two germline ends. CDR1 and CDR2 from the germline V gene are SNHLY and FYNNEI. This CDR3 spans 14 amino acids. For the CDR3, the DNA is TGTGCCACGACAGCTCTATGGAGGTTCGAGGGCTACACCTTC. This translates into CATTALWRFEGYTF.

Points on this clonotype: One base separates it from a far larger clone, so it is likely a read error. The chain recombines TRBV6-9 with TRBJ2-7, with D possibly TRBD2 on 5 matching bases. V dropped 3 bases and J dropped 2 bases, with 17 bases sitting between them. The CDR3 is 16 residues long. Germline CDR1 reads MNHGY; CDR2 reads SVAAGI. The CDR3 loop is CASSYFIGSNPYEQYF. CDR3 bases: TGTGCCAGCAGTTACTTTATTGGGAGTAACCCCTACGAGCAGTACTTC.

In the case of this clonotype: A single base separates this from a much larger clone, so it may be a read error. V usage is TRBV28 and J usage is TRBJ2-5, with D perhaps TRBD2 (5 bases). Germline-derived CDR1 and CDR2 are MDHEN and SYDVKM. This CDR3 is built from 11 residues. The CDR3 DNA sequence: TGTGGGATCGGAGGCCAAGAGACCCATTACTTC. Amino acid sequence: CGIGGQETHYF.

This clonotype was recorded many times. This rearrangement joins TRBV2 to TRBJ1-3; possible D gene TRBD1, 5 bases. Trimming shortened V by 7 bases and J by 0 bases, and 10 bases separated the two germline ends. This CDR3 spans 14 amino acids. CDR1 and CDR2 (germline): SNHLY, FYNNEI. The DNA of the CDR3 is TGTGCCAGCACGGGGCTCCGCTCTGGAAACACCATATATTTT. It yields the protein CASTGLRSGNTIYF. The whole variable domain, remainder taken from reference TRBV2 and TRBJ1-3, is EPEVTQTPSHQVTQMGQEVILRCVPISNHLYFYWYRQILGQKVEFLVSFYNNEISEKSEIFDDQFSVERPDGSNFTLKIRSTKLEDSAMYFCASTGLRSGNTIYFGEGSWLTVV.

This clonotype was counted ten times or more. The genes are TRBV14 and TRBJ2-2; D is undetermined. Germline V lookup: CDR1 SGHDN, CDR2 FVKESK. The CDR3 spans 13 residues. Between the trimmed V and J ends, which lost 4 bases and 7 bases, there was a span of 10 bases. The chain's CDR3 is CASSRRTGGELFF. In nucleotides, the CDR3 is TGTGCCAGCAGCCGCCGGACGGGCGGGGAGCTGTTTTTT.